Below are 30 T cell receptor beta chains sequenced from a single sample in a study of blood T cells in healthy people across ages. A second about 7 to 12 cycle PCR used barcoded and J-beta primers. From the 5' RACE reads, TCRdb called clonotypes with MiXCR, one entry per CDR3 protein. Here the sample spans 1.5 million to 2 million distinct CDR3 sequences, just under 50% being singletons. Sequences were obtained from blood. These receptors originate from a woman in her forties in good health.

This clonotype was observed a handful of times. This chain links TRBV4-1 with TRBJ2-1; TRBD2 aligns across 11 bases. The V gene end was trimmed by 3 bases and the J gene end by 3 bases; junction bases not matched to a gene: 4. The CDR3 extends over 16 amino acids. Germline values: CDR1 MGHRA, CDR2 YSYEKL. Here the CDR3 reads CASSQAGLADYNEQFF. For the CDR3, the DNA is TGCGCCAGCAGCCAGGCGGGACTAGCGGACTACAATGAGCAGTTCTTC.

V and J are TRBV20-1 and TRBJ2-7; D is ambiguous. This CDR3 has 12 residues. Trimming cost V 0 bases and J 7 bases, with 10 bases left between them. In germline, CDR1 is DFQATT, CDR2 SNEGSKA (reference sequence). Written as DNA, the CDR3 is TGCAGTGCTAGAGATAGGTGGGGTGAGCAGTACTTC. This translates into CSARDRWGEQYF.

For the CDR3, the DNA is TGTGCCAGCAGCCGACCCGGACAGGGCAACTATGGCTACACCTTC. It codes for CASSRPGQGNYGYTF. The chain is built from TRBV6-5 and TRBJ1-2, with 8 bases lining up with TRBD1. Trimming at V came to 6 bases and at J to 2 bases, leaving 8 bases not matched to a gene. Germline V gives CDR1 MNHEY, CDR2 SVGAGI. The CDR3 length is 15 residues.

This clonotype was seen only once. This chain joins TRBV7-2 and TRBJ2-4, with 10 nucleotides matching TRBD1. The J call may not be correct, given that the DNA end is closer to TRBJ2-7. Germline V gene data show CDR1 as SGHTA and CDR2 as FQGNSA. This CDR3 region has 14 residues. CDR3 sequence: CASSRDRGSPEQYF. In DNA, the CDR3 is TGTGCCAGCAGCCGGGACAGGGGATCGCCCGAGCAGTACTTC.

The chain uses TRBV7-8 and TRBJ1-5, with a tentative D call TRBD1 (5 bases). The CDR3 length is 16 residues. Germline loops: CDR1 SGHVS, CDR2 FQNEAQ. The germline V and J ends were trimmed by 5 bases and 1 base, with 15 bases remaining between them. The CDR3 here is CASSPEGGQSNQPQHF. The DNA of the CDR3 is TGTGCCAGCAGCCCCGAAGGTGGACAAAGCAATCAGCCCCAGCATTTT.

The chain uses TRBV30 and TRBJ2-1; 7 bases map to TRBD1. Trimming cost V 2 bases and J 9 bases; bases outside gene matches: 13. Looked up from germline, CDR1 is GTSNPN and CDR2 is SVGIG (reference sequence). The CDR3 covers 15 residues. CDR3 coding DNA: TGTGCCTGGAGTCCTTCGACAGGGCTAGGCGTTGAGCAGTTCTTC. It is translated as CAWSPSTGLGVEQFF.

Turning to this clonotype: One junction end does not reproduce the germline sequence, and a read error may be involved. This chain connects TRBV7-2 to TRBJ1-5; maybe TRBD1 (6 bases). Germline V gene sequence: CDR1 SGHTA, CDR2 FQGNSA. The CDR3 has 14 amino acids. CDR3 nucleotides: TGTGCCAGCAGTTTAGGGGGGGAGGGTCAGCCCCAGCATTTT. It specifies CASSLGGEGQPQHF.

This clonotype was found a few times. The CDR3 reads CASSQVVGIGEQYF. The CDR3 nucleotides read TGTGCCAGCAGCCAAGTCGTTGGGATCGGCGAGCAGTACTTC. The V gene is TRBV3-1, the J gene TRBJ2-5; D uncertain. The J call may be in error: the DNA end matches TRBJ2-7 better. Germline loops: CDR1 LGHDT, CDR2 YNNKEL (reference sequence). This CDR3 spans 14 amino acids.

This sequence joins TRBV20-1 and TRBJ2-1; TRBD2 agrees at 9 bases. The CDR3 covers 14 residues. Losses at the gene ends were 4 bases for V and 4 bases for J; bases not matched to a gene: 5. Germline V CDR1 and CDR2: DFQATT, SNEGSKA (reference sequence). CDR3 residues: CSATSGVRYNEQFF. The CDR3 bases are TGCAGTGCTACTAGCGGGGTGCGGTACAATGAGCAGTTCTTC.

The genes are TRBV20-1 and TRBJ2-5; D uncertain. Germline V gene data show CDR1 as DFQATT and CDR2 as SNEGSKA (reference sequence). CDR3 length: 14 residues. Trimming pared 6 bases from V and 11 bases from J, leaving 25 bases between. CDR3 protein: CSARRSPLQAGQYF. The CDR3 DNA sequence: TGCAGTGCCAGAAGGTCTCCGCTTCAAGCTGGGCAGTACTTC.

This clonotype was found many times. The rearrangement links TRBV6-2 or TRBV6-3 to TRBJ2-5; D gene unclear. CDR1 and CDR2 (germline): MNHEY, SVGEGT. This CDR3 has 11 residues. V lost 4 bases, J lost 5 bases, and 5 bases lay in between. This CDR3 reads CASSSAETQYF. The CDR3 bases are TGTGCCAGCAGTTCCGCGGAGACCCAGTACTTC.

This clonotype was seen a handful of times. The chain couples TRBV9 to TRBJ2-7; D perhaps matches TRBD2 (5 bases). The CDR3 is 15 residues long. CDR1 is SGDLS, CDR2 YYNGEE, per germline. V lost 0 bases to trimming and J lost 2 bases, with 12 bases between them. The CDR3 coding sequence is TGTGCCAGCAGCGTAGCCGCTAGCCCAACCTACGAGCAGTACTTC. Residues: CASSVAASPTYEQYF.

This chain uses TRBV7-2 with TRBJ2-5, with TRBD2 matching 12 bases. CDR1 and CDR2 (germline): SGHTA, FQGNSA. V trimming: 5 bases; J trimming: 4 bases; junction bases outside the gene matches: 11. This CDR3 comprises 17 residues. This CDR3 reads CASSTNPAGLAGETQYF. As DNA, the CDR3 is TGTGCCAGCAGCACAAACCCAGCGGGACTAGCGGGAGAGACCCAGTACTTC.

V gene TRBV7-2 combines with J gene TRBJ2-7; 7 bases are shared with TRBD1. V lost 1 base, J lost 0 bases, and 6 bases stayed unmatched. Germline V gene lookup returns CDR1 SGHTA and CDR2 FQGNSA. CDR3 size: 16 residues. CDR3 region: CASSLVAQGSSYEQYF. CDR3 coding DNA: TGTGCCAGCAGCTTAGTGGCACAGGGGAGCTCCTACGAGCAGTACTTC.

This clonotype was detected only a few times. The CDR3 protein is CSASQRGGDSAYNEQFF. The CDR3 coding sequence is TGCAGTGCTAGTCAGCGGGGGGGCGATAGTGCCTACAATGAGCAGTTCTTC. The chain carries TRBV20-1 and TRBJ2-1, with 10 positions matching TRBD2. The trim removed 3 bases at V and 2 bases at J, leaving 10 bases unmatched. The CDR3 contains 17 residues. CDR1 is DFQATT, CDR2 SNEGSKA, per germline (reference sequence).

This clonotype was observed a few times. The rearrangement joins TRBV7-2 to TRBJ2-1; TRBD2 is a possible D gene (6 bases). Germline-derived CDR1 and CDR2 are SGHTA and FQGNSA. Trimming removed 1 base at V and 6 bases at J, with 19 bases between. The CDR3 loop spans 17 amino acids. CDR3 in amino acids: CASSLVRGGDLSNEQFF. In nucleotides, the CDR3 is TGTGCCAGCAGCTTAGTAAGAGGCGGGGACCTGTCCAATGAGCAGTTCTTC.

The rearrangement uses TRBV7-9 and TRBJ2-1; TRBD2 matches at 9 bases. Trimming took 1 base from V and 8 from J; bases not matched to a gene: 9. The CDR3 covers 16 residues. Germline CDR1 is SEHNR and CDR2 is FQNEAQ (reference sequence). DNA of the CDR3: TGTGCCAGCAGCTTAGGTGGCGGGGGGGCCACGGATGAGCAGTTCTTC. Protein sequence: CASSLGGGGATDEQFF.

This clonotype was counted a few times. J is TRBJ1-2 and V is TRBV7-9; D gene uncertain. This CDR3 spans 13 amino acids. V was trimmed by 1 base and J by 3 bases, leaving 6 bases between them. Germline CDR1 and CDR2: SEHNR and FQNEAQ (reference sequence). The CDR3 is CASSLGEYYGYTF. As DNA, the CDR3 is TGTGCCAGCAGCTTAGGAGAGTACTATGGCTACACCTTC. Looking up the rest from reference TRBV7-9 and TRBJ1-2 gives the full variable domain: DTGVSQNPRHKITKRGQNVTFRCDPISEHNRLYWYRQTLGQGPEFLTYFQNEAQLEKSRLLSDRFSAERPKGSFSTLEIQRTEQGDSAMYLCASSLGEYYGYTFGSGTRLTVV.

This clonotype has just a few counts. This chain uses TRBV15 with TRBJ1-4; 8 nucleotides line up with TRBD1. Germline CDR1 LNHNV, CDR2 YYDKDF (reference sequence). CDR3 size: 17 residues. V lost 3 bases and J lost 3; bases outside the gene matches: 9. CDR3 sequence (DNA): TGTGCCACCAGCAGCTTGGACCCGGGACAGGCTAATGAAAAACTGTTTTTT. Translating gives CATSSLDPGQANEKLFF.

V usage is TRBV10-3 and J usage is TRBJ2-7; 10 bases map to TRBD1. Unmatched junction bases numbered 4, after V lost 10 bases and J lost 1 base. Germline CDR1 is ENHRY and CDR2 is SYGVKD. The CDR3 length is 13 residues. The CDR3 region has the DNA TGTGCCACTGGACAGGGGGAATCCTACGAGCAGTACTTC. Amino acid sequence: CATGQGESYEQYF.

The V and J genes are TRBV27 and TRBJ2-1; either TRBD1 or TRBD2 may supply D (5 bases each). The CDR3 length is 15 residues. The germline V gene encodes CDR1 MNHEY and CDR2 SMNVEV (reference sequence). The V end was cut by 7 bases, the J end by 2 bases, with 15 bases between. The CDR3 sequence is CASILRDGAYNEQFF. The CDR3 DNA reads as TGTGCCAGCATTCTCCGGGACGGAGCCTACAATGAGCAGTTCTTC.

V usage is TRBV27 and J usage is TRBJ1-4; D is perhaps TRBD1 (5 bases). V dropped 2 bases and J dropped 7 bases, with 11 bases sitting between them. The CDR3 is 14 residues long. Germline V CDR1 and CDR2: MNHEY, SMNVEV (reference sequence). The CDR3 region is CASSLQGVGEKLFF. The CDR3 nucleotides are TGTGCCAGCAGTTTACAGGGCGTAGGTGAAAAACTGTTTTTT. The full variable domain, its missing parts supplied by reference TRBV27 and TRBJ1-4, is EAQVTQNPRYLITVTGKKLTVTCSQNMNHEYMSWYRQDPGLGLRQIYYSMNVEVTDKGDVPEGYKVSRKEKRNFPLILESPSPNQTSLYFCASSLQGVGEKLFFGSGTQLSVL.

This CDR3 reads CASSQLKASERTDTQYF. CDR3 DNA sequence: TGCGCCAGCAGCCAACTAAAGGCTAGCGAGCGCACAGATACGCAGTATTTT. The chain has TRBV4-1 and TRBJ2-3, with D perhaps TRBD2 (6 bases). The germline V and J ends were trimmed by 2 bases and 1 base, with 16 bases remaining between them. Germline V gives CDR1 MGHRA, CDR2 YSYEKL. This CDR3 comprises 17 residues.

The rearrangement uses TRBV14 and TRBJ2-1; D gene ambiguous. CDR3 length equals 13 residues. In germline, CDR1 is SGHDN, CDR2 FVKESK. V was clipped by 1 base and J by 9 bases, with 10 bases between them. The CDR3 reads CASSQGTAVEQFF. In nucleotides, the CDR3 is TGTGCCAGCAGCCAAGGGACCGCCGTTGAGCAGTTCTTC. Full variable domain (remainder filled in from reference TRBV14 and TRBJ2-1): EAGVTQFPSHSVIEKGQTVTLRCDPISGHDNLYWYRRVMGKEIKFLLHFVKESKQDESGMPNNRFLAERTGGTYSTLKVQPAELEDSGVYFCASSQGTAVEQFFGPGTRLTVL.

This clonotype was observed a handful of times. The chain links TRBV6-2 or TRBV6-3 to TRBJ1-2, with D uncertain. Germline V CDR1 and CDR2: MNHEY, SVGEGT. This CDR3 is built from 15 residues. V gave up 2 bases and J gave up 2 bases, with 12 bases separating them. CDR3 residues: CASSYGQLENYGYTF. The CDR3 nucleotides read TGTGCCAGCAGTTACGGGCAGCTAGAAAACTATGGCTACACCTTC.

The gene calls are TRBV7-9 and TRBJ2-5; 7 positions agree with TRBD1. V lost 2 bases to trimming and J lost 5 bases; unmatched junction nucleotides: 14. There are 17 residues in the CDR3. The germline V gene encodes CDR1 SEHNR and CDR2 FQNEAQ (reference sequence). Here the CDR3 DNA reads TGTGCCAGCAGCTTATATTCCCTACAGGGGACGCGCGAGACCCAGTACTTC. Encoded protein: CASSLYSLQGTRETQYF.

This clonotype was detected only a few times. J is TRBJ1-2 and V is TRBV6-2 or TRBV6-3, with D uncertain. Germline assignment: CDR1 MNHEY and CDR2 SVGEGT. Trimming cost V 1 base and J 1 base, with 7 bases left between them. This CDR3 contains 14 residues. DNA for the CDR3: TGTGCCAGCAGTTACTGGAACAATAACTATGGCTACACCTTC. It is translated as CASSYWNNNYGYTF.

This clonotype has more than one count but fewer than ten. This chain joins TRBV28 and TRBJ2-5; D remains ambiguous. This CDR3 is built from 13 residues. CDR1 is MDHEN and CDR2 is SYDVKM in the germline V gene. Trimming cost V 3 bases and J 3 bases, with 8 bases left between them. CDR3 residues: CASSFEAEETQYF. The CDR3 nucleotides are TGTGCCAGCAGTTTCGAGGCTGAAGAGACCCAGTACTTC.

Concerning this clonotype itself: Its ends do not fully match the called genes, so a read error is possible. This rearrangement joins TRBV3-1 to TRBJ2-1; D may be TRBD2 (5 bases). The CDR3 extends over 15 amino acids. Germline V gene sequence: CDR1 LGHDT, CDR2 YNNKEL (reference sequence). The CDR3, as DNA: TGTGCCAGCAGCCAGGCTCGGACTGCCTTCAATGGGCAGTTCTTC. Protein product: CASSQARTAFNGQFF.

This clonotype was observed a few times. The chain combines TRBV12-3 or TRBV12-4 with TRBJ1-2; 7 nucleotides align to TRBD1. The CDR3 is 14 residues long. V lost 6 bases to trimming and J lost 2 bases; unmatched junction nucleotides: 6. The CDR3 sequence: CASSPQGKNYGYTF. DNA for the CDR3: TGTGCCAGCAGCCCACAGGGGAAAAACTATGGCTACACCTTC.